A single sample gave rise to the 6 T cell receptor beta chains below, sequenced in a study of T-cell memory formation after mild COVID-19. Each CDR3 protein gets one entry after TCRdb re-called the 5' RACE reads with MiXCR. The sample carries 250,000 to 400,000 distinct CDR3 sequences, approximately 15% recorded once. Sequenced input: PBMCs or a T cell subset sorted from them (not recorded which). Receptors were obtained from a man between 18 and 35 years old who had mild COVID-19 (a few samples of this study predate the infection). Cell type and time point are not known.

This clonotype was seen only a few times. V and J are TRBV12-3 or TRBV12-4 and TRBJ2-3; perhaps TRBD2 as D (6 bases). Trimming removed 9 bases at V and 9 bases at J, with 13 bases between. CDR3 length equals 11 residues. The CDR3 nucleotides are TGTGCCAGTAGCGGCTGGGGCACGCAGTATTTT. Translating gives CASSGWGTQYF.

This clonotype was counted only a few times. The chain links TRBV6-4 to TRBJ2-5; D tentatively reads TRBD1 or TRBD2 (6 bases each). This CDR3 is 14 amino acids long. CDR1 and CDR2 from the germline V gene are MRHNA and SNTAGT. The V end lost 5 bases, the J end lost 4 bases, and 14 bases lay between the germline ends. CDR3 in amino acids: CASSTFGGAETQYF. CDR3 sequence (DNA): TGTGCCAGCAGTACGTTCGGGGGCGCAGAGACCCAGTACTTC.

This clonotype was recorded a few times. The gene calls are TRBV7-8 and TRBJ2-1; 9 bases are a match to TRBD1. Germline loops: CDR1 SGHVS, CDR2 FQNEAQ. The CDR3 sequence is 16 residues long. V lost 5 bases and J lost 8; bases outside the gene matches: 13. This CDR3 reads CASSPDWGDRVDEQFF. The CDR3 nucleotides are TGTGCCAGCAGCCCAGACTGGGGGGACAGGGTCGATGAGCAGTTCTTC. The complete variable domain, with remaining parts taken from reference TRBV7-8 and TRBJ2-1, reads GAGVSQSPRYKVAKRGQDVALRCDPISGHVSLFWYQQALGQGPEFLTYFQNEAQLDKSGLPSDRFFAERPEGSVSTLKIQRTQQEDSAVYLCASSPDWGDRVDEQFFGPGTRLTVL.

This clonotype has only a few counts. The V and J genes are TRBV12-3 or TRBV12-4 and TRBJ2-7; 15 nucleotides align to TRBD2. The V gene end was trimmed by 5 bases and the J gene end by 1 base; junction bases not matched to a gene: 3. The CDR3 spans 16 residues. CDR3 DNA sequence: TGTGCCAGCAGTAGGGGACTAGCGGGGGGTTCCTACGAGCAGTACTTC. Encoded protein: CASSRGLAGGSYEQYF.

This clonotype was observed a few times. This rearrangement joins TRBV29-1 to TRBJ1-5; D not resolved. Germline assignment: CDR1 SQVTM and CDR2 ANQGSEA. The CDR3 is made up of 9 amino acids. CDR3 DNA: TGCAACCCGGGATGGCCCCAGCATTTT. This gives the protein CNPGWPQHF.

This clonotype appeared many times. This chain connects TRBV6-6 to TRBJ2-1; 15 nucleotides line up with TRBD2. CDR1 MNHNY and CDR2 SVGAGI come from the germline V gene (reference sequence). The junction had 15 bases not matched to a gene; V was cut back by 4 bases and J by 8 bases. The CDR3 runs 19 residues. The CDR3, as DNA: TGTGCCAGCAGTTCCGGACTAGCGGGGGGGCTTCTCCTTGTCGATGAGCAGTTCTTC. Protein: CASSSGLAGGLLLVDEQFF.